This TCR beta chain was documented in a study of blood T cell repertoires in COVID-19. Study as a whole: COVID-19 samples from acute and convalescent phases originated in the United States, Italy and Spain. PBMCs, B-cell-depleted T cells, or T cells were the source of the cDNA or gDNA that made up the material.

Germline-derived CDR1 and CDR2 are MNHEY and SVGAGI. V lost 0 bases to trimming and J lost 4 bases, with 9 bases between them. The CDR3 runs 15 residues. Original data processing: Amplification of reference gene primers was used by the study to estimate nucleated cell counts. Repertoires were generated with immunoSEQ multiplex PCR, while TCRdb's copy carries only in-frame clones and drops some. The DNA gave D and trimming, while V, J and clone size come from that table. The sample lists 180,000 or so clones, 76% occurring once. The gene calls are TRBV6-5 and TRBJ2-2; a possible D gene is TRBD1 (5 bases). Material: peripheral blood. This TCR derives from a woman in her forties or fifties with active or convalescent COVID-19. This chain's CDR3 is CASSYSRQSTGELFF. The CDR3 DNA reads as TGTGCCAGCAGTTACTCGAGACAGTCCACCGGGGAGCTGTTTTTT.